This T cell receptor (beta chain) is drawn from a study of cytomegalovirus exposure and HLA in healthy donors. Study-wide context: The 120 validation repertoires and the approximately 630 first-cohort repertoires shared a platform, a later analysis reported. Study results and caveats: In vitro checks showed that a few CMV-associated chains really do target CMV antigens.

Clones were sequenced by immunoSEQ multiplex PCR, and TCRdb holds only the in-frame ones, with some missing. Of around 300,000 clones listed, 65% to 90% are singletons. Germline CDR1 reads SGHRS; CDR2 reads YFSETQ. The V end lost 0 bases, the J end lost 3 bases, and 13 bases lay between the germline ends. There are 15 residues in the CDR3. Worth noting for this clone: The antigen remains undetermined.

The sequence was collected from a woman between 18 and 30 years old in good health and CMV-seronegative. The sample comprised PBMCs. This rearrangement joins TRBV5-1 to TRBJ2-7; D may be TRBD1 (6 bases). The CDR3 sequence is CASSLAQGILYEQYF. In DNA form, the CDR3 reads TGCGCCAGCAGCTTGGCACAGGGAATCCTCTACGAGCAGTACTTC.